The T cell receptor beta chain under discussion was sequenced for a study of CD8+CD57+ T cells in acquired aplastic anemia. At the level of the study: Across the sorted CD4+ and CD8+ cells, DNA amounts averaged about 3 ug.

The CDR3 is 13 residues long. The V gene lost 5 bases and the J gene lost 3 bases, with 11 bases spanning the gap. From germline, CDR1 is SQVTM and CDR2 ANQGSEA. About this clonotype itself: No antigen is known for it. A read error may be the cause here, since a much bigger clone is one base away.

The study profiled TCR beta VDJ and CDR3 using genomic DNA as template. TCRdb fed the reads into MiXCR, producing one record per CDR3 protein. This table holds 400,000 to 600,000 distinct CDR3 sequences, around 30% found once. Findings and caveats of the study: Researchers report that about 29 CD8+ CDR3 sequences appeared in both patients and controls.

Selection for sequencing was limited to patients who had shown CD8+CD57+ cell expansion by flow cytometry. Everyone among the patients had severe acquired aplastic anemia. When blood sampling took place, the patients had received no therapy. Material: sorted CD4+, CD8+, or CD8+CD57+ T cells (not recorded which) from PBMCs. The chain is built from TRBV29-1 and TRBJ1-5; D possibly corresponds to TRBD1 (6 bases). The TCR sequence derives from a human donor with aplastic anemia. CDR3 nucleotides: TGCAGCGTTAAGGGGGGCCTCAATCAGCCCCAGCATTTT. Amino acids: CSVKGGLNQPQHF.